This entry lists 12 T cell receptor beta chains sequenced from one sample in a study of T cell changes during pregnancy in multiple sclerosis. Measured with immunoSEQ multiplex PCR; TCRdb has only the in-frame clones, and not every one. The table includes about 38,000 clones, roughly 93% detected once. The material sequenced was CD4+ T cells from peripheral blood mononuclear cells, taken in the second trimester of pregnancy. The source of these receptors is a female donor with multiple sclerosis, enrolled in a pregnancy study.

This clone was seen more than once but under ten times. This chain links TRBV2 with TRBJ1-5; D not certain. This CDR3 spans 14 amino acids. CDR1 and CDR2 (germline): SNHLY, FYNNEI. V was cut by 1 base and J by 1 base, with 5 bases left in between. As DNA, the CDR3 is TGTGCCAGCAGTGAAGAGAGGAGCAATCAGCCCCAGCATTTT. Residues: CASSEERSNQPQHF.

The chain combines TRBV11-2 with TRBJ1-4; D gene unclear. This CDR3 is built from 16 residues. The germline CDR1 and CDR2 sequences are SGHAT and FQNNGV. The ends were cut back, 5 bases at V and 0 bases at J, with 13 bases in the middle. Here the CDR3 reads CASSPSGVATNEKLFF. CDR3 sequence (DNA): TGTGCCAGCAGCCCCTCCGGGGTTGCAACTAATGAAAAACTGTTTTTT. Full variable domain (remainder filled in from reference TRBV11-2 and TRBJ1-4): EAGVAQSPRYKIIEKRQSVAFWCNPISGHATLYWYQQILGQGPKLLIQFQNNGVVDDSQLPKDRFSAERLKGVDSTLKIQPAKLEDSAVYLCASSPSGVATNEKLFFGSGTQLSVL.

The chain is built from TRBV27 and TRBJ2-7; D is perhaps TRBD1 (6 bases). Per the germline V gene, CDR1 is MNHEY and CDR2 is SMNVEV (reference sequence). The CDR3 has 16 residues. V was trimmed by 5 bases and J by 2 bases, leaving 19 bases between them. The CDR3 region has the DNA TGTGCCAGCAGTCTAACTCAGGGGCGCCCAACCTACGAGCAGTACTTC. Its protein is CASSLTQGRPTYEQYF.

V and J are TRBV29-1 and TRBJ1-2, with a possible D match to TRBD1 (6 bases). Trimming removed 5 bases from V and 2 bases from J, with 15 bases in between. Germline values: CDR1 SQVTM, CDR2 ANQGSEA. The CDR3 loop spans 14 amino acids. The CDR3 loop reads CSVTQGPWNYGYTF. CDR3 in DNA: TGCAGCGTTACCCAGGGGCCGTGGAACTATGGCTACACCTTC.

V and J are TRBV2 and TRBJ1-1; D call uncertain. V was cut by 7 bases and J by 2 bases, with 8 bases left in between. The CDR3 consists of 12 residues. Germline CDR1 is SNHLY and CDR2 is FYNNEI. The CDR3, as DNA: TGTGCCAGCAACCCGGGAAACACTGAAGCTTTCTTT. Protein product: CASNPGNTEAFF.

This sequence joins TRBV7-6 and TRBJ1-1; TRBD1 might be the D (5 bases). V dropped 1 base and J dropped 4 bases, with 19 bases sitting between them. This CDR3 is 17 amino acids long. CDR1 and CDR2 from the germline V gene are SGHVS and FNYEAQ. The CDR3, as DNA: TGTGCCAGCAGCTTAGGGTATGGGGGAGGGGTGACCACTGAAGCTTTCTTT. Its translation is CASSLGYGGGVTTEAFF.

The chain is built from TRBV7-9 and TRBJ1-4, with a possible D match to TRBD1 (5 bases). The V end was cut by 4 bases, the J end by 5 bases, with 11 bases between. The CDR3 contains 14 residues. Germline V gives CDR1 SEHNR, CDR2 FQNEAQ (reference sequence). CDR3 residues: CASSSDRGNEKLFF. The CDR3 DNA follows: TGTGCCAGCAGCTCAGACAGAGGAAATGAAAAACTGTTTTTT.

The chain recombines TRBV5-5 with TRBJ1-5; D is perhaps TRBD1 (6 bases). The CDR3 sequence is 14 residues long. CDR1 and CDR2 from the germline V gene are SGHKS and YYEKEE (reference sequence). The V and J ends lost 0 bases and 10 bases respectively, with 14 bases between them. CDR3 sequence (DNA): TGTGCCAGCAGCTTGGGACAGGTTCTGCGACCCCAGCATTTT. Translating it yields CASSLGQVLRPQHF.

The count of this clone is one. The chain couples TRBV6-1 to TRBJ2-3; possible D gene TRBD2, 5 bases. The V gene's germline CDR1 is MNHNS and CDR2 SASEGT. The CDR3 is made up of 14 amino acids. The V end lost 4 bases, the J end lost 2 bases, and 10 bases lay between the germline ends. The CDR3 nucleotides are TGTGCCAGCAGTGCCCGGACTCACACAGATACGCAGTATTTT. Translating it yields CASSARTHTDTQYF.

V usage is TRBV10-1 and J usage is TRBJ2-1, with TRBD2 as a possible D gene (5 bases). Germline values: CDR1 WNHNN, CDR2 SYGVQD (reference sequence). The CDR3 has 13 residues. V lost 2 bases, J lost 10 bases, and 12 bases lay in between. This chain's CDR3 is CASSEAPQREQFF. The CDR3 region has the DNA TGCGCCAGCAGTGAGGCCCCCCAGCGGGAGCAGTTCTTC.

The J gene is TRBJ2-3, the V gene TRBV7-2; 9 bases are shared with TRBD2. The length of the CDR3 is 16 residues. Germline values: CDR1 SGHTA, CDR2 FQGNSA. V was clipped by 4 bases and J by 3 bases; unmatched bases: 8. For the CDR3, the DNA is TGTGCCAGCAGCTCTCCAGCGGGGGGCATAACAGATACGCAGTATTTT. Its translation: CASSSPAGGITDTQYF.

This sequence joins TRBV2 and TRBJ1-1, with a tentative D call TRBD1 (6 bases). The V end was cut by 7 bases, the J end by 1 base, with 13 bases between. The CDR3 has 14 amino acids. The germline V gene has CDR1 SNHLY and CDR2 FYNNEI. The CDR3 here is CASTKDSPNTEAFF. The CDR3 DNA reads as TGTGCCAGCACAAAGGACAGCCCGAACACTGAAGCTTTCTTT.